The sample holds a few counts of the clone carrying this T cell receptor (beta chain). Antigen: not known. The data belong to a study of cytomegalovirus exposure and HLA in healthy donors. The data were produced by immunoSEQ multiplex PCR, yet TCRdb's version contains in-frame clones alone and is incomplete. The profile shows about 330,000 clones, just over 85% of them singletons. Study-wide findings and caveats: Both high specificity and high sensitivity reportedly marked the classifier's diagnosis of cytomegalovirus status. Subsequent analysis revealed that first-cohort TCR clusters tended to co-occur in the 130 or so validation repertoires.

The sample consisted of PBMCs. The TCR originated in a woman aged 18-29 years in good health and CMV-seronegative.

The chain's CDR3 is CASSLYPLTGDLTGELFF. In DNA form, the CDR3 reads TGTGCCAGCAGTTTATATCCCCTCACAGGGGATCTTACCGGGGAGCTGTTTTTT. The rearrangement joins TRBV28 to TRBJ2-2; 7 bases align to TRBD1. The V segment lost 1 base and the J segment 5 bases; nucleotides outside the gene matches: 13. CDR1 and CDR2 from the germline V gene are MDHEN and SYDVKM. The CDR3 covers 18 residues.